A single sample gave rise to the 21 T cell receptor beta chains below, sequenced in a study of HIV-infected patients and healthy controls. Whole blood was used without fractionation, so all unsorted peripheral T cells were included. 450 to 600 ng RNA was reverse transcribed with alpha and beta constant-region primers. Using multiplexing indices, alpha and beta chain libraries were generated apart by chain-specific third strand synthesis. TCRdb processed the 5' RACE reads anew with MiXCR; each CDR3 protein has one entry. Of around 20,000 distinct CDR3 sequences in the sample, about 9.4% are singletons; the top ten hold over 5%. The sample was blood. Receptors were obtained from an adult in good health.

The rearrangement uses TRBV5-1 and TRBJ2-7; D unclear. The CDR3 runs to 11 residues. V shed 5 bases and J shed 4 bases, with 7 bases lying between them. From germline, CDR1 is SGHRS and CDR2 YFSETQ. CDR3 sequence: CASSFQYEQYF. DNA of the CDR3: TGCGCCAGCAGTTTTCAGTACGAGCAGTACTTC.

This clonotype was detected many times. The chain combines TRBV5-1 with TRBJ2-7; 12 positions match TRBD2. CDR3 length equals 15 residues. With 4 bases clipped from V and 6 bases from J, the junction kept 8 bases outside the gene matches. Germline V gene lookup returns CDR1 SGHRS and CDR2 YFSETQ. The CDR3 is CASSTDPGLAGEQYF. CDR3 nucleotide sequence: TGCGCCAGCAGCACAGATCCGGGACTAGCGGGCGAGCAGTACTTC.

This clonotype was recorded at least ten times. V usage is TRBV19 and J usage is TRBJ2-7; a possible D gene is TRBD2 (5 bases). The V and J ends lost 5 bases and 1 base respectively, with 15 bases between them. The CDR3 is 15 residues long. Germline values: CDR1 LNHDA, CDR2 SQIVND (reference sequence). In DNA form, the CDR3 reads TGTGCCAGTAGTCTCCTCGTTCGGGGTTCCTACGAGCAGTACTTC. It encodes CASSLLVRGSYEQYF.

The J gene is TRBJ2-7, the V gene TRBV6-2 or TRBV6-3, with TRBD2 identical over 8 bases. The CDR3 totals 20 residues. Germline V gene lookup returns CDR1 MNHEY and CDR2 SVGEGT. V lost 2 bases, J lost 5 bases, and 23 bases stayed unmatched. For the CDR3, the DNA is TGTGCCAGCAGTTACGGTAGAGGAGACAAGGAACAGCGGGAGTTGAACGAGCAGTACTTC. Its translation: CASSYGRGDKEQRELNEQYF.

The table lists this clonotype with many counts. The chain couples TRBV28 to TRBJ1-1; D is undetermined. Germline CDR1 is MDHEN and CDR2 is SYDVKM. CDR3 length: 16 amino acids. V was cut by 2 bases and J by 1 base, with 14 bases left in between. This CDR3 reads CASSLPRPGQNTEAFF. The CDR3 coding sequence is TGTGCCAGCAGTTTACCTAGACCGGGTCAGAACACTGAAGCTTTCTTT.

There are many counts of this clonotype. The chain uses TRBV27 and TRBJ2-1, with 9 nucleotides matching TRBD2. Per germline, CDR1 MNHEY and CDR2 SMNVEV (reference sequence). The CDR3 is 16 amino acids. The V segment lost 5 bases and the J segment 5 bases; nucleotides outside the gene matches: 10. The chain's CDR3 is CASSHRLAGLDNEQFF. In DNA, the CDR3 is TGTGCCAGCAGTCACCGTCTAGCGGGACTGGACAATGAGCAGTTCTTC.

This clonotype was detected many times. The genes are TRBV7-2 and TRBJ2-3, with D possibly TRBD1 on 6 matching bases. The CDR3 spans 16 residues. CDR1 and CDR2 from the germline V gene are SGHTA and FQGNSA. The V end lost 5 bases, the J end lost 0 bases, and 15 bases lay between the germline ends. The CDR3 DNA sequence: TGTGCCAGCAGCCCCAAGGGGGTTGGTAGCACAGATACGCAGTATTTT. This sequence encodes CASSPKGVGSTDTQYF.

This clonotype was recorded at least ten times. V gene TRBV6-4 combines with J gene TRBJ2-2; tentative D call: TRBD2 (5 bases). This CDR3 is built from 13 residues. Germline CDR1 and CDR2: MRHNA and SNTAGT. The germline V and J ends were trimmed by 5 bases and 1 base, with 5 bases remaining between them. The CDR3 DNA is TGTGCCAGCAGTAGCGGGAACACCGGGGAGCTGTTTTTT. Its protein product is CASSSGNTGELFF.

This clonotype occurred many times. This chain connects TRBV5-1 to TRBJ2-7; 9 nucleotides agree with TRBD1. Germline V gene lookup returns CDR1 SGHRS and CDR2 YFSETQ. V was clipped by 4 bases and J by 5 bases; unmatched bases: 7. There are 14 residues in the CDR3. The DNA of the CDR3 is TGCGCCAGCAGCCAGGACAGGGGAAGGCACGAGCAGTACTTC. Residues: CASSQDRGRHEQYF.

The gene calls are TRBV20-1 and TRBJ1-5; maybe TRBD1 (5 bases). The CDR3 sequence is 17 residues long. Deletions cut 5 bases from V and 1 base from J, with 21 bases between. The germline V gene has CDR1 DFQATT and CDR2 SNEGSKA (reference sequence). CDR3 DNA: TGCAGTGCTGGAGGTACGTGGGGGGAGTTGAGCAATCAGCCCCAGCATTTT. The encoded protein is CSAGGTWGELSNQPQHF.

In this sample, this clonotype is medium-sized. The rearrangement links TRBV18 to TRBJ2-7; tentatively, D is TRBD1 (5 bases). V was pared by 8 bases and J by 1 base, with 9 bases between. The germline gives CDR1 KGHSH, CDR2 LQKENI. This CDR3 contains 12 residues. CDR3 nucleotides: TGTGCCAGCCATGACAGTTCCTACGAGCAGTACTTC. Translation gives CASHDSSYEQYF.

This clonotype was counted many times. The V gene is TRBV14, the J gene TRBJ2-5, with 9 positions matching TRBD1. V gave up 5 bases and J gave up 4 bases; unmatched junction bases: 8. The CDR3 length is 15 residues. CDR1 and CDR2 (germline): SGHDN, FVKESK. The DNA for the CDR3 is TGTGCCAGCAGCTACAAAACAGGGGGCTTAGAGACCCAGTACTTC. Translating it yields CASSYKTGGLETQYF.

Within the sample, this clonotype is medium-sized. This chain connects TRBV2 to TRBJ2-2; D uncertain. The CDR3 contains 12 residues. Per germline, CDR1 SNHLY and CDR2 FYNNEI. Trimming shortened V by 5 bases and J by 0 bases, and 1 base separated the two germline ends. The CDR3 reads CASSPNTGELFF. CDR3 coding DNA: TGTGCCAGCAGTCCGAACACCGGGGAGCTGTTTTTT.

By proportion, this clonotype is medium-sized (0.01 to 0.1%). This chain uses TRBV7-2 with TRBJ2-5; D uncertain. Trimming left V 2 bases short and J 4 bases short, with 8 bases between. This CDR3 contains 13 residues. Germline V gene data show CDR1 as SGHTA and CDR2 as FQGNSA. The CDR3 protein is CASSLLQAETQYF. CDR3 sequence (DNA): TGTGCCAGCAGCTTACTACAAGCAGAGACCCAGTACTTC. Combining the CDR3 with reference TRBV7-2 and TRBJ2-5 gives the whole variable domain GAGVSQSPSNKVTEKGKDVELRCDPISGHTALYWYRQSLGQGLEFLIYFQGNSAPDKSGLPSDRFSAERTGGSVSTLTIQRTQQEDSAVYLCASSLLQAETQYFGPGTRLLVL.

The CDR3 bases are TGTGCCAGCAGCGTAGGTCTTGCAACTAATGAAAAACTGTTTTTT. It encodes CASSVGLATNEKLFF. The chain couples TRBV9 to TRBJ1-4, with D unclear. V shed 0 bases and J shed 0 bases, with 6 bases lying between them. The CDR3 loop spans 15 amino acids. CDR1 and CDR2 (germline): SGDLS, YYNGEE.

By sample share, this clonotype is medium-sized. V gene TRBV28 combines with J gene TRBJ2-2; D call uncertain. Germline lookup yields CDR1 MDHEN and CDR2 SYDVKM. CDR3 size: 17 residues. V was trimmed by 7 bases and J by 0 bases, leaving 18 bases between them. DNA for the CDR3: TGTGCCAGCACCTCTAGTCTGGGGATCGCGAACACCGGGGAGCTGTTTTTT. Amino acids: CASTSSLGIANTGELFF.

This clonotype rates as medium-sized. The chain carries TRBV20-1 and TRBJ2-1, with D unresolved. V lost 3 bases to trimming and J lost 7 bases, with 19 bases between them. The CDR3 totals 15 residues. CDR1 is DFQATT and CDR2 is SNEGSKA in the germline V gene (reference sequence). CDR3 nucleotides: TGCAGTGCTAGTGCGCTATCCAGAATGGGGAATGAGCAGTTCTTC. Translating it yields CSASALSRMGNEQFF.

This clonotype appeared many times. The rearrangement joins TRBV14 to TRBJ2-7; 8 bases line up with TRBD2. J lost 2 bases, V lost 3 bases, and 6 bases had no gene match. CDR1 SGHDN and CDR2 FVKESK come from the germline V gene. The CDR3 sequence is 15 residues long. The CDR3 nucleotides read TGTGCCAGCAGCCATCTTAGCGGGACCCCCTACGAGCAGTACTTC. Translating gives CASSHLSGTPYEQYF.

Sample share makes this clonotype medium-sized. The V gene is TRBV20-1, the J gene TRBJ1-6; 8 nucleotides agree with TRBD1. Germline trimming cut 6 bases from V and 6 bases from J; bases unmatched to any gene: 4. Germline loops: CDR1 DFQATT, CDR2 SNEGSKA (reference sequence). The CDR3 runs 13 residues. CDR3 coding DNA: TGCAGTGCCCCCACAGGGGGTAATTCACCCCTCCACTTT. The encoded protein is CSAPTGGNSPLHF.

The CDR3 region has the DNA TGTGCCAGCAGCTTAGCGGCCGGGGTTTACGAGCAGTACTTC. Translating it yields CASSLAAGVYEQYF. The chain is built from TRBV7-2 and TRBJ2-7, with a possible D match to TRBD2 (5 bases). The CDR3 consists of 14 residues. Germline CDR1 and CDR2: SGHTA and FQGNSA. Trimming stripped 0 bases from V and 4 bases from J, with 10 bases between. Full variable domain (missing parts from reference TRBV7-2 and TRBJ2-7): GAGVSQSPSNKVTEKGKDVELRCDPISGHTALYWYRQSLGQGLEFLIYFQGNSAPDKSGLPSDRFSAERTGGSVSTLTIQRTQQEDSAVYLCASSLAAGVYEQYFGPGTRLTVT.

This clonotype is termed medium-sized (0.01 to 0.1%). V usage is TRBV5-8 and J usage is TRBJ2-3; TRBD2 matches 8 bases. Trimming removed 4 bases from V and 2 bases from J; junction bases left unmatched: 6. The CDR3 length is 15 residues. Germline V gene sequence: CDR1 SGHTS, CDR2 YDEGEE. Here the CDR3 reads CASSLGGGPTDTQYF. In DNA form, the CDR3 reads TGTGCCAGCAGCCTTGGCGGGGGGCCCACAGATACGCAGTATTTT.